This TCR beta chain was documented in a study of blood T cells in healthy people across ages. The study, taken as a whole, reports: Naive T cell percentage and TCR beta diversity correlated strongly.

This clonotype appeared a single time. The target antigen is unknown. Germline V lookup: CDR1 MGHRA, CDR2 YSYEKL. With 0 bases removed from V and 0 bases from J, the gap between germline ends came to 6 bases. This CDR3 contains 15 residues. With a J-beta primer mix and a sample-barcoded 5' primer, a second PCR ran 7 to 11 cycles. Through a template-switch adaptor with 12 random nucleotides, each cDNA molecule received a tag. Every sample gave at least 3 million paired-end reads containing CDR3. TCRdb fed the 5' RACE reads into MiXCR, producing one record per CDR3 protein. The repertoire includes 1.4 million to 1.5 million distinct CDR3 sequences, 40% to 50% of them detected once, and 7.9% sits in the top ten.

The V gene is TRBV4-1, the J gene TRBJ2-1; the D is unclear. Sequenced: blood. This TCR was recovered from a woman aged 18 to 35 in good health. The CDR3 nucleotides read TGCGCCAGCAGCCAAGACAGCCTCTCCTACAATGAGCAGTTCTTC. Its protein is CASSQDSLSYNEQFF.